This T cell receptor (beta chain) was recorded in a study of T-cell memory formation after mild COVID-19. The CDR3 has 13 residues. V was pared by 2 bases and J by 9 bases, with 11 bases between. General observations from the study: CD4+ contracting clones were found mainly in CM and EM, and CD8+ ones in EMRA.

Using constant-segment primers, 5'RACE produced TCR alpha and TCR beta cDNA libraries carrying sample barcodes and UMIs. A single record per CDR3 protein comes from TCRdb applying MiXCR to the 5' RACE reads. The data contain roughly 260,000 distinct CDR3 sequences, about a sixth of them seen just once; the ten biggest clones take up around 3.4%. There are a few counts of this clonotype. Its antigen is undetermined. What was sequenced was PBMCs or a T cell subset sorted from them (not recorded which). V gene TRBV12-3 or TRBV12-4 combines with J gene TRBJ2-4; maybe TRBD2 (6 bases). This clonotype was sampled from a man aged 18 to 30 who had mild COVID-19 (a few samples of this study predate the infection). Cell type and time point are not known. This CDR3 is CASSLRGNGIQYF. The CDR3 nucleotides are TGTGCCAGCAGTTTACGGGGGAACGGCATTCAGTACTTC.